The entry below gives a single T cell receptor beta chain sequence along with its context. Its antigen is undetermined. V dropped 4 bases and J dropped 2; count of bases not matched to a gene: 7. Germline V gene data show CDR1 as SGHTA and CDR2 as FQGTGA. The CDR3 totals 16 residues. Only in-frame clones appear in the TCRdb table, and some are missing; sequencing was by immunoSEQ multiplex PCR. The table lists approximately 150,000 clones, roughly 88% of them singletons. This entry belongs to a study of T cell responses to AZD1222 COVID-19 vaccine. General observations from the study: Two AZD1222 doses significantly raised spike-specific TCR breadth and depth over controls. Only a handful of AZD1222 recipients, roughly 6 in all, had baseline seropositivity. Nearly half of spike-specific TCRs reportedly go after variant regions that carry no mutations.

The TCR sequence derives from an adult who received the AZD1222 COVID-19 vaccine. The sequencing here drew on peripheral blood, taken 28 days after the second AZD1222 dose. J is TRBJ2-2 and V is TRBV7-3; TRBD1 agrees at 7 bases. The CDR3 protein is CASSSQGLSNTGELFF. The CDR3 DNA reads TGTGCCAGCAGCTCACAGGGGTTGAGCAACACCGGGGAGCTGTTTTTT.